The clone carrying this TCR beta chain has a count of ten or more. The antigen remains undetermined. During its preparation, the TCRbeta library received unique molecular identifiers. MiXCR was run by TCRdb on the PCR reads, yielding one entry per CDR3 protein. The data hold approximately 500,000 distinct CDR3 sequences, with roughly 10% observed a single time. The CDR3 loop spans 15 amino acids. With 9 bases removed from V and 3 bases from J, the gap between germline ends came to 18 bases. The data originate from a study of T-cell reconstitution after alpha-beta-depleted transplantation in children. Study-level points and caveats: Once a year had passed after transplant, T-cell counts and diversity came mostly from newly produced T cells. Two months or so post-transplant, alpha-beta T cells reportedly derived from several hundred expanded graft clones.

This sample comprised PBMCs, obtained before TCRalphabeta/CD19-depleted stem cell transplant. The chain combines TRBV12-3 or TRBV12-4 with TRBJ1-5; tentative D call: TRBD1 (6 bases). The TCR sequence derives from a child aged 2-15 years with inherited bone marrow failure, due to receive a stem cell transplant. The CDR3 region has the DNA TGTGCCAGTTCCATTCTTGGGACACTCAATCAGCCCCAGCATTTT. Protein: CASSILGTLNQPQHF.